The 32 T cell receptor beta chains presented below share a single source sample, sequenced in a study of metastatic and nonmetastatic thyroid tumors. Patients underwent thyroid surgery, and none had received any treatment before it. TCRdb reanalyzed the PCR reads with MiXCR. The table has about 93,000 clones, approximately 12% seen once. The sequenced sample consisted of blood. The receptor set was obtained from a female donor with papillary thyroid cancer or a benign thyroid nodule (not recorded which). Some clones in this sample may be carry-over from other donors' samples.

The rearrangement links TRBV24-1 to TRBJ2-1; 12 nucleotides align to TRBD2. The V gene end was trimmed by 5 bases and the J gene end by 8 bases; junction bases not matched to a gene: 9. CDR3 length: 16 amino acids. Germline loops: CDR1 KGHDR, CDR2 SFDVKD. DNA of the CDR3: TGTGCCACCAGTGCCCCTGGACTAGCGGGATCCCATGAGCAGTTCTTC. Translated: CATSAPGLAGSHEQFF.

This clone was seen repeatedly, ten times or more. The V and J genes are TRBV9 and TRBJ1-3; no clear D gene. The V gene lost 0 bases and the J gene lost 2 bases, with 15 bases spanning the gap. Germline V gives CDR1 SGDLS, CDR2 YYNGEE. CDR3 length: 17 residues. The CDR3 loop is CASSVALDSEAGNTIYF. The CDR3 region has the DNA TGTGCCAGCAGCGTAGCCCTGGACTCAGAAGCTGGAAACACCATATATTTT.

This chain links TRBV12-3 or TRBV12-4 with TRBJ1-6; D is ambiguous. The CDR3 runs 16 residues. Trimming took 3 bases from V and 8 from J, leaving 17 bases between them. The CDR3 DNA reads as TGTGCCAGCAGTTTCGGACGAATCCGGGAATATTCACCCCTCCACTTT. Encoded protein: CASSFGRIREYSPLHF.

This clone was detected many times. The rearrangement joins TRBV7-9 to TRBJ2-1, with TRBD2 matching 7 bases. Germline V gives CDR1 SEHNR, CDR2 FQNEAQ (reference sequence). This CDR3 contains 13 residues. J was trimmed by 16 bases and V by 5 bases; bases with no gene match: 14. The CDR3 spells CASSNSGALAFFF. Written as DNA, the CDR3 is TGTGCCAGCAGCAACTCCGGGGCACTAGCGTTCTTCTTC. Together with reference TRBV7-9 and TRBJ2-1, the CDR3 gives the full variable domain: DTGVSQNPRHKITKRGQNVTFRCDPISEHNRLYWYRQTLGQGPEFLTYFQNEAQLEKSRLLSDRFSAERPKGSFSTLEIQRTEQGDSAMYLCASSNSGALAFFFGPGTRLTVL.

The sample holds many counts of this clone. The chain couples TRBV2 to TRBJ1-6; TRBD1 aligns across 8 bases. The CDR3 has 15 amino acids. The V and J ends lost 0 bases and 8 bases, in that order; junction bases with no gene match: 3. CDR1 and CDR2 (germline): SNHLY, FYNNEI. CDR3 sequence: CASSEAGTGYSPLHF. The CDR3 bases are TGTGCCAGCAGTGAAGCGGGGACAGGCTATTCACCCCTCCACTTT.

There are many counts of this clone. This sequence joins TRBV28 and TRBJ2-1; perhaps TRBD2 as D (5 bases). The CDR3 covers 12 residues. Germline loops: CDR1 MDHEN, CDR2 SYDVKM. V was clipped by 7 bases and J by 9 bases, with 13 bases between them. The CDR3 loop is CASTNTRGEQFF. CDR3 bases: TGTGCCAGCACCAATACTCGGGGTGAGCAGTTCTTC. The entire variable domain, with the rest obtained from reference TRBV28 and TRBJ2-1, is as follows: DVKVTQSSRYLVKRTGEKVFLECVQDMDHENMFWYRQDPGLGLRLIYFSYDVKMKEKGDIPEGYSVSREKKERFSLILESASTNQTSMYLCASTNTRGEQFFGPGTRLTVL.

This clone was recorded a few times. A much larger clone lies one base from this, so it may be a read error. The chain carries TRBV6-2 or TRBV6-3 and TRBJ2-1; D gene unclear. The CDR3 is 13 residues long. Between the trimmed V and J ends, which lost 7 bases and 6 bases, there was a span of 13 bases. Per the germline V gene, CDR1 is MNHEY and CDR2 is SVGEGT. The CDR3 DNA sequence: TGTGCCAGCAATAGTGGCCCTCTCAATGAGCAGTTCTTC. Its translation: CASNSGPLNEQFF.

This clone was observed many times. The gene calls are TRBV20-1 and TRBJ2-1; the D is unclear. V was trimmed by 0 bases and J by 8 bases, leaving 11 bases between them. This CDR3 spans 13 amino acids. From germline, CDR1 is DFQATT and CDR2 SNEGSKA (reference sequence). The CDR3 loop is CSARDVRDYEQFF. CDR3 in DNA: TGCAGTGCTAGAGATGTGAGAGATTATGAGCAGTTCTTC.

The sample holds many counts of this clone. This chain connects TRBV4-2 to TRBJ2-1; D remains unclear. Germline CDR1 is LGHNA and CDR2 is YNFKEQ. V was cut by 1 base and J by 7 bases, with 5 bases left in between. This CDR3 has 12 amino acids. DNA for the CDR3: TGTGCCAGCAGCCAAGTTGGAAATGAGCAGTTCTTC. Its translation is CASSQVGNEQFF.

On this clone: A much more abundant neighbour one base away suggests this may be a read error. The V and J genes are TRBV11-1 and TRBJ2-6; weak D call: TRBD1 (6 bases). The germline V gene has CDR1 SGHAT and CDR2 FQDESV (reference sequence). The CDR3 has 15 amino acids. The CDR3 nucleotides are TGTGCCAGCAGCTCGGGGACAACTGGGGCAAACGTCCTGACTTTC. Translating gives CASSSGTTGANVLTF.

This clone has at least ten counts. This chain uses TRBV27 with TRBJ2-2, with D tentatively TRBD2 (6 bases). CDR3 size: 15 residues. Germline CDR1 is MNHEY and CDR2 is SMNVEV (reference sequence). V dropped 6 bases and J dropped 3 bases, with 14 bases sitting between them. CDR3 bases: TGTGCCAGCAGGATGACTAGTGGTTACACCGGGGAGCTGTTTTTT. Translated: CASRMTSGYTGELFF.

This clone was seen at least ten times. The chain recombines TRBV5-1 with TRBJ1-2; D ambiguous. The CDR3 sequence is 12 residues long. The ends were cut back, 7 bases at V and 4 bases at J, with 11 bases in the middle. Germline V gene data show CDR1 as SGHRS and CDR2 as YFSETQ. The CDR3 protein is CASALTSYGYTF. CDR3 nucleotides: TGCGCCAGCGCCCTAACGTCCTATGGCTACACCTTC. The full variable domain, in which reference TRBV5-1 and TRBJ1-2 provide the parts outside the CDR3, is KAGVTQTPRYLIKTRGQQVTLSCSPISGHRSVSWYQQTPGQGLQFLFEYFSETQRNKGNFPGRFSGRQFSNSRSEMNVSTLELGDSALYLCASALTSYGYTFGSGTRLTVV.

This clone was picked up many times. This chain links TRBV20-1 with TRBJ1-2; perhaps TRBD1 as D (6 bases). CDR1 and CDR2 from the germline V gene are DFQATT and SNEGSKA (reference sequence). This CDR3 spans 15 amino acids. With 1 base removed from V and 4 bases from J, the gap between germline ends came to 16 bases. The CDR3 protein is CSARGSGGLPYGYTF. CDR3 in DNA: TGCAGTGCTAGAGGTTCGGGGGGCCTTCCCTATGGCTACACCTTC.

This clone showed up many times. The V call is TRBV9, the J call TRBJ2-7, with D uncertain. Trimming took off 4 bases at V and 1 base at J, with 12 bases between the two ends. The CDR3 sequence is 14 residues long. Germline CDR1 SGDLS, CDR2 YYNGEE. The CDR3 DNA reads as TGTGCCAGCAGCCCACTGACTGATTCCTACGAGCAGTACTTC. Translating it yields CASSPLTDSYEQYF.

This clone was seen many times. The rearrangement joins TRBV5-1 to TRBJ2-3, with D possibly matching TRBD2 (6 bases). V was clipped by 4 bases and J by 2 bases, with 17 bases between them. The germline gives CDR1 SGHRS, CDR2 YFSETQ. The CDR3 contains 16 residues. CDR3: CASSEGTRAYTDTQYF. The CDR3 DNA reads as TGCGCCAGCAGCGAAGGGACTCGCGCTTACACAGATACGCAGTATTTT.

In its sample, this clone was seen many times. The chain recombines TRBV28 with TRBJ1-1; D is undetermined. This CDR3 comprises 14 residues. The V and J ends lost 5 bases and 0 bases respectively, with 10 bases between them. CDR1 and CDR2 (germline): MDHEN, SYDVKM. The CDR3 protein is CASSPFFLNTEAFF. In DNA, the CDR3 is TGTGCCAGCAGTCCCTTCTTTCTGAACACTGAAGCTTTCTTT.

This clone was seen ten or more times. The genes are TRBV2 and TRBJ2-3; no clear D gene. CDR1 is SNHLY and CDR2 is FYNNEI in the germline V gene. Trimming left V 4 bases short and J 5 bases short, with 7 bases between. The CDR3 runs to 12 residues. As DNA, the CDR3 is TGTGCCAGCAGTGGGAATAGAGATACGCAGTATTTT. Translating it yields CASSGNRDTQYF.

This clone has a count of ten or more. The rearrangement links TRBV20-1 to TRBJ2-3; possibly TRBD1 or TRBD2 for D (5 bases each). Trimming removed 5 bases from V and 4 bases from J, with 16 bases in between. CDR3 size: 14 residues. Germline V gene data show CDR1 as DFQATT and CDR2 as SNEGSKA (reference sequence). The CDR3 nucleotides read TGCAGTGCTCCACGGGACCTAGAGGCAGATACGCAGTATTTT. Protein: CSAPRDLEADTQYF.

This clone was observed many times. The same CDR3 arises from other DNA sequences in this sample as well. This chain connects TRBV28 to TRBJ2-5; tentatively, D is TRBD1 (5 bases). The CDR3 sequence is 14 residues long. The ends were cut back, 7 bases at V and 2 bases at J, with 14 bases in the middle. CDR1 is MDHEN and CDR2 is SYDVKM in the germline V gene. The CDR3 DNA is TGTGCCAGCACTTGGGGCCGCCTGCAAGAGACCCAGTACTTC. The encoded protein is CASTWGRLQETQYF.

This clone has at least ten counts. This may be a read error, as it is one base from a much larger clone. The chain carries TRBV12-3 or TRBV12-4 and TRBJ2-2; 8 positions agree with TRBD2. The CDR3 loop spans 15 amino acids. V shed 7 bases and J 2 bases; nucleotides not matched to a gene: 6. The CDR3 DNA reads TGTGCCAGCATTCGTAGCGGGGATAACACCGGGGAGCTGTTTTTT. It translates to CASIRSGDNTGELFF.

As to this clone: A clone one base away is much larger, so this may be a read error. This chain joins TRBV27 and TRBJ2-5, with D tentatively TRBD1 or TRBD2 (5 bases each). Trimming removed 3 bases from V and 8 bases from J, with 22 bases in between. The CDR3 spans 16 residues. Germline-derived CDR1 and CDR2 are MNHEY and SMNVEV (reference sequence). The CDR3: CASSFWTGTGKCTQYF. The CDR3 coding sequence is TGTGCCAGCAGTTTCTGGACCGGGACGGGGAAATGTACCCAGTACTTC.

Ten or more counts support this clone. The chain links TRBV27 to TRBJ2-5; tentatively, D is TRBD1 or TRBD2 (6 bases each). Per the germline V gene, CDR1 is MNHEY and CDR2 is SMNVEV (reference sequence). CDR3 length equals 16 residues. V lost 2 bases, J lost 5 bases, and 18 bases lay in between. The CDR3 DNA reads as TGTGCCAGCAGTTTACGGGGGAACAGGGCAGGTGAGACCCAGTACTTC. Its protein is CASSLRGNRAGETQYF.

Many counts were recorded for this clone. The rearrangement joins TRBV20-1 to TRBJ2-7; D is possibly TRBD1 (6 bases). V was clipped by 7 bases and J by 4 bases, with 17 bases between them. This CDR3 spans 13 amino acids. Germline CDR1 DFQATT, CDR2 SNEGSKA (reference sequence). The CDR3 region is CSVRRTATYEQYF. The CDR3 DNA sequence: TGCAGTGTCAGGAGGACAGCGACATACGAGCAGTACTTC.

This clone showed up many times. This chain connects TRBV28 to TRBJ2-7, with TRBD2 identical over 11 bases. The CDR3 runs 15 residues. The germline V gene has CDR1 MDHEN and CDR2 SYDVKM. The V segment lost 1 base and the J segment 4 bases; nucleotides outside the gene matches: 3. The CDR3 protein is CASSLYGTSGYEQYF. CDR3 in DNA: TGTGCCAGCAGTTTATACGGGACTAGCGGATACGAGCAGTACTTC.

This clone was seen ten or more times. The identical CDR3 is also encoded by other nucleotide sequences in the sample. The chain couples TRBV11-2 to TRBJ2-3, with D perhaps matching TRBD1 (5 bases). Between the trimmed V and J ends, which lost 5 bases and 2 bases, there was a span of 14 bases. Germline lookup yields CDR1 SGHAT and CDR2 FQNNGV. The CDR3 is 15 amino acids. The CDR3 DNA reads TGTGCCAGCAGCCTTAGACAGCCCTACACAGATACGCAGTATTTT. Protein product: CASSLRQPYTDTQYF. Full variable domain (remainder filled in from reference TRBV11-2 and TRBJ2-3): EAGVAQSPRYKIIEKRQSVAFWCNPISGHATLYWYQQILGQGPKLLIQFQNNGVVDDSQLPKDRFSAERLKGVDSTLKIQPAKLEDSAVYLCASSLRQPYTDTQYFGPGTRLTVL.

This clone occurred many times. This chain joins TRBV4-3 and TRBJ2-6; D is ambiguous. Germline-derived CDR1 and CDR2 are LGHNA and YSLEER. V was cut by 3 bases and J by 0 bases, with 9 bases left in between. This CDR3 comprises 16 residues. The CDR3 region is CASSHHWASGANVLTF. The CDR3 region has the DNA TGCGCCAGCAGCCACCACTGGGCCTCTGGGGCCAACGTCCTGACTTTC.

This clone was counted many times. The chain links TRBV5-4 to TRBJ2-7, with D possibly matching TRBD1 (5 bases). V was cut by 2 bases and J by 1 base, with 10 bases left in between. The CDR3 extends over 14 amino acids. Germline-derived CDR1 and CDR2 are SGHNT and YYREEE (reference sequence). The DNA for the CDR3 is TGTGCCAGCAGCTTAACGGACATATCCTACGAGCAGTACTTC. This encodes CASSLTDISYEQYF.

V gene TRBV30 combines with J gene TRBJ1-2, with a possible D match to TRBD1 (5 bases). V was clipped by 4 bases and J by 8 bases, with 14 bases between them. Germline-derived CDR1 and CDR2 are GTSNPN and SVGIG (reference sequence). The CDR3 totals 12 residues. CDR3 coding DNA: TGTGCCTGGACCGTAGGAGGGGCAGGCTACACCTTC. Its protein product is CAWTVGGAGYTF.

This clone was counted many times. This chain links TRBV11-1 with TRBJ1-1; 7 bases agree with TRBD1. The germline V gene encodes CDR1 SGHAT and CDR2 FQDESV (reference sequence). J was trimmed by 8 bases and V by 1 base; bases with no gene match: 4. The CDR3 extends over 13 amino acids. The CDR3 region has the DNA TGTGCCAGCAGCTTAGTCGAACAGGGGGAAGCTTTCTTT. Its translation is CASSLVEQGEAFF.

This clone showed up many times. The chain is built from TRBV19 and TRBJ1-4; D gene ambiguous. Trimming pared 9 bases from V and 0 bases from J, leaving 8 bases between. The V gene's germline CDR1 is LNHDA and CDR2 SQIVND (reference sequence). The CDR3 runs to 13 residues. The CDR3 protein is CASPVATNEKLFF. For the CDR3, the DNA is TGTGCCAGCCCCGTCGCAACTAATGAAAAACTGTTTTTT.

At least ten counts were recorded for this clone. The chain couples TRBV4-3 to TRBJ1-2; TRBD1 might be the D (6 bases). Germline CDR1 is LGHNA and CDR2 is YSLEER. The CDR3 extends over 16 amino acids. Trimming stripped 4 bases from V and 2 bases from J, with 17 bases between. CDR3 region: CASSLSTRGINYGYTF. In DNA, the CDR3 is TGCGCCAGCAGCCTCTCGACAAGGGGGATAAACTATGGCTACACCTTC.

There are many counts of this clone. The chain carries TRBV20-1 and TRBJ2-7; TRBD1 matches 8 bases. The V gene's germline CDR1 is DFQATT and CDR2 SNEGSKA (reference sequence). CDR3 length: 15 amino acids. The junction had 13 bases not matched to a gene; V was cut back by 6 bases and J by 3 bases. The CDR3 DNA reads TGCAGTGCCCATCTGACAGGGGTTAAGTTCTACGAGCAGTACTTC. This gives the protein CSAHLTGVKFYEQYF.